The T cell receptor beta chain described here comes from a study of metastatic and nonmetastatic thyroid tumors. Turning to the study itself: Repertoires from blood and tumor or nodule tissue of malignant and benign thyroid patients were compared.

The CDR3 is made up of 16 amino acids. The germline V gene encodes CDR1 LGHNA and CDR2 YNFKEQ. V shed 6 bases and J 4 bases; nucleotides not matched to a gene: 12. Source study methods: Across clinicopathological groups, CDR3 differences served as the basis for building a distant-metastasis classifier for papillary thyroid cancer. TCRdb reanalyzed the PCR reads with MiXCR. The V and J calls, along with clone size, are taken from TCRdb and not from the paper's own processing. The repertoire holds 43,000 or so clones, with 4% as singletons. This clone was detected many times. As yet, its antigen is unknown. Thyroid surgery was performed in patients who had received no treatment beforehand. Study conclusions and caveats: Across blood and tumor, TCR beta diversity in malignant thyroid tumors was reportedly significantly higher than in benign nodules.

J is TRBJ2-1 and V is TRBV4-2; 7 bases are a match to TRBD2. The sample comprised blood. The TCR comes from a female donor with papillary thyroid cancer or a benign thyroid nodule (not recorded which). Some clones in this sample may be carry-over from other donors' samples. CDR3: CASRAEGLVGYNEQFF. CDR3 nucleotide sequence: TGTGCCAGCAGGGCAGAAGGACTAGTCGGTTACAATGAGCAGTTCTTC.